These T cell receptor beta chains were read from a single sample in a study of T cells after somatic rescue of genetic block. Only in-frame clones appear in the TCRdb table, and some are missing; sequencing was by immunoSEQ multiplex PCR. The profile shows roughly 120,000 clones, 75% to 95% of them singletons. Sequenced material: peripheral blood mononuclear cells (PBMCs). The receptors here all came from a young woman. Each CDR3 is given with its conserved first and last residue. A D gene is named only where the DNA matches it firmly. Clone size, where shown, is once, few, many, or a class for clones that have expanded.

d_call	j_call	clone_size	v_call	cdr3_aa	cdr3_nt
TRBD2	TRBJ2-3	-	TRBV6-4	CASSDGLGADTQYF	TGTGCCAGCAGTGACGGACTAGGAGCAGATACGCAGTATTTT
-	TRBJ2-5	-	TRBV4-2	CASSGNGKETQYF	TGTGCCAGCAGCGGCAACGGAAAAGAGACCCAGTACTTC
-	TRBJ2-7	-	TRBV11-3	CASSLTAGEQYF	TGTGCCAGCAGCTTAACGGCGGGGGAGCAGTACTTC
-	TRBJ2-3	-	TRBV28	CASSLWSTSTDTQYF	TGTGCCAGCAGTTTATGGTCGACAAGCACAGATACGCAGTATTTT
-	TRBJ1-1	-	TRBV5-1	CASSWRGGGSPMNTEAFF	TGCGCCAGCAGCTGGAGAGGTGGGGGGAGCCCTATGAACACTGAAGCTTTCTTT
-	TRBJ1-1	-	TRBV18	CASSPKGGTEAFF	TGTGCCAGCTCACCAAAGGGGGGCACTGAAGCTTTCTTT
TRBD2	TRBJ2-1	-	TRBV5-6	CASSLRGVRNEQFF	TGTGCCAGCAGCTTGCGGGGGGTACGCAATGAGCAGTTCTTC
-	TRBJ1-4	-	TRBV30	CAWSYPGAGNEKLFF	TGTGCCTGGAGTTACCCGGGGGCAGGCAATGAAAAACTGTTTTTT
-	TRBJ2-7	once	TRBV29-1	CSVEDNYEQYF	TGCAGCGTTGAGGACAATTACGAGCAGTACTTC
-	TRBJ2-5	-	TRBV5-6	CASSLIRRPLSQGETQYF	TGTGCCAGCAGCTTGATCAGGAGGCCCCTATCTCAAGGGGAGACCCAGTACTTC
-	TRBJ2-4	-	TRBV28	CASSSPTAGTLDIQYF	TGTGCCAGCAGTTCCCCTACGGCAGGGACCCTTGACATTCAGTACTTC
-	TRBJ2-3	once	TRBV9	CASSEAPGGTDTQYF	TGTGCCAGCAGCGAAGCCCCGGGGGGCACAGATACGCAGTATTTT
TRBD2	TRBJ2-5	-	TRBV7-3	CASSRGEGETQYF	TGTGCCAGCAGCCGTGGGGAGGGGGAGACCCAGTACTTC
-	TRBJ2-7	-	TRBV7-9	CASSSPKPGPYEQYF	TGTGCCAGCAGCTCTCCCAAGCCAGGACCCTACGAGCAGTACTTC
-	TRBJ2-3	-	TRBV7-9	CASSRGDTQYF	TGTGCCAGCAGCCGTGGGGATACGCAGTATTTT
-	TRBJ1-3	-	TRBV2	CASSERGFGSGNTIYF	TGTGCCAGCAGCGAGCGGGGGTTCGGCTCCGGAAACACCATATATTTT
TRBD1	TRBJ1-1	-	TRBV10-2	CASSGQGLATEAFF	TGCGCCAGCAGTGGACAGGGATTAGCTACTGAAGCTTTCTTT
TRBD1	TRBJ2-2	-	TRBV19	CASHVGDRDTGELFF	TGTGCCAGCCACGTAGGCGACAGGGACACCGGGGAGCTGTTTTTT
-	TRBJ2-7	-	TRBV9	CASSVSDRDYEQYF	TGTGCCAGCAGCGTGTCTGATCGGGACTACGAGCAGTACTTC
-	TRBJ1-1	-	TRBV6-5	CASKGGAVENTEAFF	TGTGCCAGCAAGGGGGGGGCGGTCGAGAACACTGAAGCTTTCTTT
-	TRBJ1-2	few	TRBV9	CASSVSEKDYGYTF	TGTGCCAGCAGCGTTAGCGAGAAGGACTATGGCTACACCTTC
TRBD2	TRBJ2-5	-	TRBV7-9	CASSFPAGAKETQYF	TGTGCCAGCAGCTTCCCAGCGGGGGCCAAAGAGACCCAGTACTTC
TRBD2	TRBJ2-7	-	TRBV7-2	CASSLLRGGTYEQYF	TGTGCCAGCAGCTTATTGCGGGGGGGGACCTACGAGCAGTACTTC
TRBD1	TRBJ1-1	-	TRBV27	CASSSNLQGAGAFF	TGTGCCAGCAGTTCCAATTTACAGGGGGCAGGGGCTTTCTTT
-	TRBJ2-5	once	TRBV30	CAWSVKGLWGRGETQYF	TGTGCCTGGAGTGTCAAGGGATTGTGGGGGCGCGGCGAGACCCAGTACTTC
TRBD1	TRBJ1-2	-	TRBV5-4	CASSATGAPNYGYTF	TGTGCCAGCAGCGCTACAGGGGCTCCTAACTATGGCTACACCTTC
TRBD2	TRBJ2-7	few	TRBV7-2	CASSLTSGGTPYEQYF	TGTGCCAGCAGCTTAACTAGCGGGGGGACGCCCTACGAGCAGTACTTC
TRBD1	TRBJ2-3	-	TRBV5-4	CASSDRQGGDTQYF	TGTGCCAGCAGCGACCGACAGGGGGGAGATACGCAGTATTTT
TRBD2	TRBJ2-3	once	TRBV6-1	CASSGTSGGRVTDTQYF	TGTGCCAGCAGTGGGACTAGCGGGGGGCGGGTCACAGATACGCAGTATTTT
-	TRBJ2-1	-	TRBV6-5	CASSPQGGGYNEQFF	TGTGCCAGCAGTCCCCAAGGGGGTGGTTACAATGAGCAGTTCTTC
-	TRBJ2-1	-	TRBV7-9	CASSLGQGLHSYNEQFF	TGTGCCAGCAGCTTAGGGCAGGGACTTCACTCCTACAATGAGCAGTTCTTC
-	TRBJ2-1	-	TRBV30	CAWSDPVLNEQFF	TGTGCCTGGAGCGATCCAGTCCTCAATGAGCAGTTCTTC
-	TRBJ2-1	-	TRBV7-9	CASSQEDYEQFF	TGTGCCAGCAGCCAGGAAGACTATGAGCAGTTCTTC
TRBD1	TRBJ1-6	-	TRBV28	CASSPPQGGNSPLHF	TGTGCCAGCAGTCCCCCCCAGGGGGGGAATTCACCCCTCCACTTT
-	TRBJ1-5	few	TRBV4-2	CASSQDYGNQPQHF	TGTGCCAGCAGCCAAGATTACGGGAATCAGCCCCAGCATTTT
TRBD2	TRBJ2-1	-	TRBV5-4	CASSLELAGLNEQFF	TGTGCCAGCAGCTTGGAACTAGCGGGTTTGAATGAGCAGTTCTTC
TRBD2	TRBJ2-3	-	TRBV5-4	CASKSGGSTDTQYF	TGTGCCAGCAAAAGCGGGGGGTCCACAGATACGCAGTATTTT
TRBD1	TRBJ1-4	-	TRBV28	CASSSSMWDRGRPNEKLFF	TGTGCCAGCAGTTCCTCGATGTGGGACAGGGGTCGGCCAAATGAAAAACTGTTTTTT
-	TRBJ1-2	-	TRBV2	CASSLTGKNYGYTF	TGTGCCAGCAGCTTAACCGGGAAAAACTATGGCTACACCTTC
-	TRBJ1-5	-	TRBV7-8	CASSLDNQPQHF	TGTGCCAGCAGCTTAGATAATCAGCCCCAGCATTTT
-	TRBJ2-6	-	TRBV7-9	CASSSGETGANVLTF	TGTGCCAGCAGCTCGGGCGAAACTGGGGCCAACGTCCTGACTTTC
-	TRBJ2-7	once	TRBV30	CAWSETLIYEQYF	TGTGCCTGGAGTGAGACGCTGATCTACGAGCAGTACTTC
TRBD1	TRBJ1-1	-	TRBV7-2	CASSWTGSTEAFF	TGTGCCAGCAGCTGGACAGGGAGCACTGAAGCTTTCTTT
-	TRBJ1-1	-	TRBV7-2	CASSLNGLPGTNTEAFF	TGTGCCAGCAGCTTAAATGGCCTTCCTGGGACGAACACTGAAGCTTTCTTT
TRBD1	TRBJ1-6	-	TRBV2	CASSGTGATPLHF	TGTGCCAGCAGTGGGACAGGGGCGACCCCCCTCCACTTT
-	TRBJ2-2	-	TRBV5-1	CASSLERGTYTGELFF	TGCGCCAGCAGCTTGGAGCGTGGGACCTACACCGGGGAGCTGTTTTTT
-	TRBJ1-2	-	TRBV28	CASSFGGRGGYTF	TGTGCCAGCAGTTTTGGGGGGAGGGGAGGCTACACCTTC
-	TRBJ1-2	-	TRBV7-2	CASSWVGGQNYGYTF	TGTGCCAGCAGCTGGGTCGGGGGTCAAAACTATGGCTACACCTTC
TRBD1	TRBJ2-1	once	TRBV27	CASSHGTGWNEQFF	TGTGCCAGCAGTCACGGGACAGGGTGGAATGAGCAGTTCTTC
-	TRBJ1-6	few	TRBV11-1	CASSLGGNSPLHF	TGTGCCAGCAGCCTGGGAGGGAATTCACCCCTCCACTTT
-	TRBJ2-7	-	TRBV5-1	CASSFDPHSSYEQYF	TGCGCCAGCAGCTTCGACCCCCACAGCTCCTACGAGCAGTACTTC
-	TRBJ2-7	-	TRBV14	CASSHVPGLGSYEQYF	TGTGCCAGCAGCCATGTCCCGGGCCTGGGGTCCTACGAGCAGTACTTC
TRBD2	TRBJ2-1	once	TRBV18	CASSRRRGSGEQFF	TGTGCCAGCTCCCGCAGGCGGGGGTCAGGAGAGCAGTTCTTC
TRBD2	TRBJ2-1	-	TRBV2	CASKGLAGGYNEQFF	TGTGCCAGCAAAGGACTAGCGGGGGGTTACAATGAGCAGTTCTTC
-	TRBJ2-1	-	TRBV4-2	CASSPYSNNEQFF	TGTGCCAGCAGCCCATATTCGAACAATGAGCAGTTCTTC